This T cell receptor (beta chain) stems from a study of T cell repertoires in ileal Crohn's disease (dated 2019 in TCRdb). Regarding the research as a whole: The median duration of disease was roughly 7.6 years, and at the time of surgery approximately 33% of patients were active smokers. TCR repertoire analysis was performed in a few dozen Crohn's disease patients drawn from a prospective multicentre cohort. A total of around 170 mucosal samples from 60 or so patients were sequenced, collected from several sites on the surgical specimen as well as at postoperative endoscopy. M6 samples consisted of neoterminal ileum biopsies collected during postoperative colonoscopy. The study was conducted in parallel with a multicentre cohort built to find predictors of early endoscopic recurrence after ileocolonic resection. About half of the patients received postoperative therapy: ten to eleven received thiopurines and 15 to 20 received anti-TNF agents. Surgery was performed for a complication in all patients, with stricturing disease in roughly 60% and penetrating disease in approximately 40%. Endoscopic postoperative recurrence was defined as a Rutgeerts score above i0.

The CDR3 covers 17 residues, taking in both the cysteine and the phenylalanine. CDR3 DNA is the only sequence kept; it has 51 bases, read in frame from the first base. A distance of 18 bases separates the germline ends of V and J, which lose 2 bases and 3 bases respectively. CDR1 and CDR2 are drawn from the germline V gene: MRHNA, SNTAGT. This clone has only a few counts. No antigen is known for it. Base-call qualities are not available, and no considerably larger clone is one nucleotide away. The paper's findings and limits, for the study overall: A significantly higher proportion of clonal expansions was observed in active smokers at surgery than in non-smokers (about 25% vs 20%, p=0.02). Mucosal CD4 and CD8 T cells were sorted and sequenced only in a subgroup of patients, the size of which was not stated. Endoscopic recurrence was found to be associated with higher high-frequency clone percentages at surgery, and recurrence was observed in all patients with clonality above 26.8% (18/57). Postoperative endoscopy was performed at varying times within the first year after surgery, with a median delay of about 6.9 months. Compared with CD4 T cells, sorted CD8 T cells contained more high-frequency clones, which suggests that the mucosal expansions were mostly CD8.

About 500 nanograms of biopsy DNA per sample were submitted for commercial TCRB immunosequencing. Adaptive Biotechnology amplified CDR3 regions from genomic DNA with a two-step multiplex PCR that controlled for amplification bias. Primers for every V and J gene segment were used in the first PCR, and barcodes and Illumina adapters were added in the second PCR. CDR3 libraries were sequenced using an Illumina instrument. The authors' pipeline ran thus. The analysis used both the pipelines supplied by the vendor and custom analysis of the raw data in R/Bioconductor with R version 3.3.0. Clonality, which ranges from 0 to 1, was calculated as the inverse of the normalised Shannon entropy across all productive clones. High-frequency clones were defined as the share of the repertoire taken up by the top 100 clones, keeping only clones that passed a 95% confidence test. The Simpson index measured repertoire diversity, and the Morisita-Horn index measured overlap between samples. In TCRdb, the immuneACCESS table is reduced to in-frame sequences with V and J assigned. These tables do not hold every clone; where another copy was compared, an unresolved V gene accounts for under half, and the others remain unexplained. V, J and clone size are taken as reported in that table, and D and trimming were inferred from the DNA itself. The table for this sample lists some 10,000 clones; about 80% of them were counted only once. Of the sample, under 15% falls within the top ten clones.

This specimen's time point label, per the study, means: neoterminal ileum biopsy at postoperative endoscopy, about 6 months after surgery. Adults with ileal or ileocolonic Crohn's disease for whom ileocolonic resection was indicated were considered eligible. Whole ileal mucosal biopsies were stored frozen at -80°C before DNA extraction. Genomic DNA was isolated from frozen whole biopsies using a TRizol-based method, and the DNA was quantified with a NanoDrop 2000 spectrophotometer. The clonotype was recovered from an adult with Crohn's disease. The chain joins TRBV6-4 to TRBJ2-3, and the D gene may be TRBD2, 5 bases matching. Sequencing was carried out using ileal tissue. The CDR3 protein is CASSDGGLALGTDTQYF. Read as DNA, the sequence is TGTGCCAGCAGTGACGGCGGGCTAGCCCTGGGTACAGATACGCAGTATTTT.